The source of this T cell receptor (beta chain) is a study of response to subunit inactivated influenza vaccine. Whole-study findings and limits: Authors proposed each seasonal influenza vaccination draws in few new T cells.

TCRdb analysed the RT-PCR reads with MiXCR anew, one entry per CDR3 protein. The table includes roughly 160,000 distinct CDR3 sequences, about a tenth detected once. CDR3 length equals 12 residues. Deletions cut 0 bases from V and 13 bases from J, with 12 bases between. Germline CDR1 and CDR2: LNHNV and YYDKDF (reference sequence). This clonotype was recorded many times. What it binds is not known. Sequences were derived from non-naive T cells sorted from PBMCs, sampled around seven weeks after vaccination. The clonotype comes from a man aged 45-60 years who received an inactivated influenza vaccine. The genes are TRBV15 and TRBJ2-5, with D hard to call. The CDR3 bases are TGTGCCACCAGCAGAGATCCCGAGCTCCCGTACTTC. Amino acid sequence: CATSRDPELPYF. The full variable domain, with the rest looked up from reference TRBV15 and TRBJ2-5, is DAMVIQNPRYQVTQFGKPVTLSCSQTLNHNVMYWYQQKSSQAPKLLFHYYDKDFNNEADTPDNFQSRRPNTSFCFLDIRSPGLGDTAMYLCATSRDPELPYFGPGTRLLVL.